These 17 T cell receptor beta chains share one sample of origin, sequenced in a study of blood T cell repertoires in COVID-19. TCRdb's table, derived via immunoSEQ multiplex PCR, lists solely in-frame clones and lacks some. Among about 160,000 clones listed, around nine tenths were seen once. The specimen sequenced was peripheral blood. Receptors were obtained from a man aged 55 to 69 with active or convalescent COVID-19.

The rearrangement joins TRBV12-5 to TRBJ1-3; D is undetermined. The length of the CDR3 is 13 residues. V lost 7 bases to trimming and J lost 0 bases, with 7 bases between them. Germline loops: CDR1 LGHNT, CDR2 FRNRAP. CDR3 residues: CASVDFSGNTIYF. CDR3 sequence (DNA): TGTGCTAGTGTTGACTTCTCTGGAAACACCATATATTTT.

The CDR3 loop reads CASSLSGNSYEQYF. Here the CDR3 DNA reads TGCGCCAGCAGCTTAAGCGGAAACTCCTACGAGCAGTACTTC. The rearrangement links TRBV5-1 to TRBJ2-7; D possibly corresponds to TRBD2 (5 bases). The CDR3 spans 14 residues. Germline V gene lookup returns CDR1 SGHRS and CDR2 YFSETQ. Trimming stripped 2 bases from V and 0 bases from J, with 9 bases between.

V is TRBV5-1 and J is TRBJ1-1; D is unclear. V lost 3 bases and J lost 6, with 15 bases in between. The CDR3 is 14 amino acids. Looked up from germline, CDR1 is SGHRS and CDR2 is YFSETQ. The CDR3 region has the DNA TGCGCCAGCAGCTCTTTCTACCGGGGAGCTGAAGCTTTCTTT. Translation gives CASSSFYRGAEAFF.

The chain carries TRBV29-1 and TRBJ2-1; 9 bases are a match to TRBD1. Looked up from germline, CDR1 is SQVTM and CDR2 is ANQGSEA. The V segment lost 7 bases and the J segment 7 bases; nucleotides outside the gene matches: 2. The CDR3 has 11 amino acids. The CDR3 bases are TGCAGCGCGGACAGGGGTAATGAGCAGTTCTTC. Its translation is CSADRGNEQFF.

The J gene is TRBJ2-4, the V gene TRBV29-1; D remains ambiguous. Trimming shortened V by 4 bases and J by 0 bases, and 13 bases separated the two germline ends. The CDR3 consists of 15 residues. Germline V CDR1 and CDR2: SQVTM, ANQGSEA. CDR3 sequence reads: CSVVKQLLAKNIQYF. DNA for the CDR3: TGCAGCGTTGTAAAACAGCTACTAGCCAAAAACATTCAGTACTTC.

The rearrangement joins TRBV7-2 to TRBJ1-2; maybe TRBD1 (6 bases). CDR1 SGHTA and CDR2 FQGNSA come from the germline V gene. CDR3 length: 16 amino acids. V gave up 4 bases and J gave up 3 bases, with 18 bases separating them. CDR3 DNA sequence: TGTGCCAGCAGCTCAAACCTCTGGGACACCTACTATGGCTACACCTTC. Translating gives CASSSNLWDTYYGYTF.

The chain joins TRBV24-1 to TRBJ2-1; D is possibly TRBD2 (5 bases). Germline loops: CDR1 KGHDR, CDR2 SFDVKD. Deletions cut 10 bases from V and 10 bases from J, with 19 bases between. There are 13 residues in the CDR3. The CDR3, as DNA: TGTGCCACGAGGAGGTTCGGCCGGGAAGAGCAGTTCTTC. Residues: CATRRFGREEQFF.

The rearrangement uses TRBV6-5 and TRBJ2-1, with 8 bases identical to TRBD1. This CDR3 is 13 amino acids long. Germline assignment: CDR1 MNHEY and CDR2 SVGAGI. V shed 8 bases, J shed 9 bases, and the junction held 9 bases outside the gene matches. CDR3 nucleotide sequence: TGTGCCAGCTTACCAGGACAGGGTGGTGAGCAGTTCTTC. Amino acids: CASLPGQGGEQFF.

This rearrangement joins TRBV5-1 to TRBJ2-2; weak D call: TRBD1 (6 bases). V dropped 4 bases and J dropped 7 bases, with 14 bases sitting between them. CDR1 is SGHRS and CDR2 is YFSETQ in the germline V gene. The CDR3 has 14 residues. The CDR3 sequence: CASSKGQEIGELFF. CDR3 DNA: TGCGCCAGCAGCAAGGGACAAGAGATCGGGGAGCTGTTTTTT.

V and J are TRBV29-1 and TRBJ2-3; tentative D call: TRBD2 (5 bases). Trimming left V 4 bases short and J 5 bases short, with 25 bases between. Germline-derived CDR1 and CDR2 are SQVTM and ANQGSEA. This CDR3 comprises 17 residues. CDR3: CSVARRLRAGSEDTQYF. In DNA form, the CDR3 reads TGCAGCGTTGCCCGACGACTTCGGGCGGGCTCTGAAGATACGCAGTATTTT.

This rearrangement joins TRBV18 to TRBJ2-7, with 7 bases fitting TRBD2. The CDR3 runs 15 residues. The V and J ends lost 3 bases and 0 bases, in that order; junction bases with no gene match: 5. Germline CDR1 reads KGHSH; CDR2 reads LQKENI. The CDR3 bases are TGTGCCAGCTCACCTGCTAGCGGAAACTCCTACGAGCAGTACTTC. It translates to CASSPASGNSYEQYF.

The gene calls are TRBV12-5 and TRBJ1-4, with 9 bases identical to TRBD1. The CDR3 has 22 amino acids. The germline V gene has CDR1 LGHNT and CDR2 FRNRAP. V lost 2 bases to trimming and J lost 3 bases; unmatched junction nucleotides: 22. The CDR3 nucleotides read TGTGCTAGTGGTTTGAGCCGCGGGGCCCTCAGGACAGGGGACGTTGCTAATGAAAAACTGTTTTTT. It is translated as CASGLSRGALRTGDVANEKLFF.

The J gene is TRBJ2-7, the V gene TRBV10-2, with D unclear. The ends were cut back, 4 bases at V and 3 bases at J, with 10 bases in the middle. The CDR3 runs to 13 residues. Germline loops: CDR1 WSHSY, CDR2 SAAADI. The CDR3 coding sequence is TGCGCCAGCAGTGCGGTGGGCAGCTACGAGCAGTACTTC. Its protein product is CASSAVGSYEQYF.

This chain links TRBV5-1 with TRBJ1-3; no reliable D call. Germline V gene lookup returns CDR1 SGHRS and CDR2 YFSETQ. The CDR3 extends over 15 amino acids. V gave up 5 bases and J gave up 0 bases, with 12 bases separating them. The chain's CDR3 is CASSVDGLSGNTIYF. CDR3 coding DNA: TGCGCCAGCAGTGTGGACGGACTCTCTGGAAACACCATATATTTT.

This rearrangement joins TRBV5-1 to TRBJ2-7, with 8 nucleotides matching TRBD2. V lost 0 bases, J lost 2 bases, and 4 bases stayed unmatched. CDR1 is SGHRS, CDR2 YFSETQ, per germline. The CDR3 is made up of 15 amino acids. CDR3 sequence (DNA): TGCGCCAGCAGCTTGGCCGGGACTAGGGCCTACGAGCAGTACTTC. Protein: CASSLAGTRAYEQYF.

The V call is TRBV28, the J call TRBJ2-7, with 8 nucleotides matching TRBD1. The V and J ends lost 5 bases and 3 bases, in that order; junction bases with no gene match: 9. This CDR3 has 15 residues. In germline, CDR1 is MDHEN, CDR2 SYDVKM. In DNA form, the CDR3 reads TGTGCCAGCAGTCCGGTGGGGACAGGCTACTACGAGCAGTACTTC. It translates to CASSPVGTGYYEQYF.

The chain employs TRBV10-3 and TRBJ1-1; D might be TRBD1 (5 bases). The CDR3 is 13 amino acids. V dropped 9 bases and J dropped 4 bases, with 15 bases sitting between them. The germline V gene has CDR1 ENHRY and CDR2 SYGVKD. CDR3 sequence: CAILEGQGTEAFF. The CDR3, as DNA: TGTGCCATTCTGGAGGGGCAGGGCACTGAAGCTTTCTTT.